The present TCR beta chain was sequenced within a study of cytomegalovirus exposure and HLA in healthy donors. Study results and limitations: Another analysis was done later, and it associated approximately 18,000 TCR beta sequences with HLA alleles at 0.05 false discovery rate.

Use of 60 Vbeta and 13 Jbeta primers characterized the PCR. This table comes from immunoSEQ multiplex PCR, and its TCRdb copy is limited to in-frame clones, with some not included. The data show 210,000 or so clones, with around 83% seen just once and just over 1.4% held by the top ten. To note about this clone: Its antigen is unidentified.

V shed 2 bases and J 3 bases; nucleotides not matched to a gene: 19. Per the germline V gene, CDR1 is MNHEY and CDR2 is SMNVEV (reference sequence). The CDR3 spans 19 residues. The clonotype comes from a girl under 18 in good health and CMV-seronegative. This rearrangement joins TRBV27 to TRBJ2-7; the match to TRBD2 covers 7 bases. Sequenced input: PBMCs. The CDR3 DNA is TGTGCCAGCAGTTTAACTTCCCCTGCTAGCGGCCTCCGTTACTACGAGCAGTACTTC. It codes for CASSLTSPASGLRYYEQYF.